This T cell receptor (beta chain) was identified in a study of T cells in Graves' hyperthyroidism and ophthalmopathy. Study results and limitations: Most clonotypes expanded in thyroid above 0.001 were likewise present in blood.

RNA transcripts were the template for amplifying TCR beta CDR3 regions. The HTBI primer set served for first-round RT-PCR of the TCR CDR3. TCRdb analysed the multiplex PCR reads with MiXCR anew, one entry per CDR3 protein. The sample consists of fewer than 700,000 distinct CDR3 sequences, roughly 16% of them appearing once. Comment on this clonotype: Antigen unknown.

Patients showing uncontrolled infection, other autoimmune disease, pregnancy or lactation were ineligible. Clinicians diagnosed patients from clinical symptoms, serum thyroxine and TRAb, thyroid ultrasound and orbital computed tomography. With 4 bases removed from V and 4 bases from J, the gap between germline ends came to 24 bases. Germline CDR1 is SGHDT and CDR2 is YYEEEE. The length of the CDR3 is 18 residues. This TCR was recovered from a woman aged 25 to 39 with Graves' hyperthyroidism. Sequencing input: blood. This chain links TRBV5-6 with TRBJ1-5, with D uncertain. The CDR3 region has the DNA TGTGCCAGCAGCCTGAGGATTCGCAGCGCCCATGGTAATCAGCCCCAGCATTTT. Translated: CASSLRIRSAHGNQPQHF.